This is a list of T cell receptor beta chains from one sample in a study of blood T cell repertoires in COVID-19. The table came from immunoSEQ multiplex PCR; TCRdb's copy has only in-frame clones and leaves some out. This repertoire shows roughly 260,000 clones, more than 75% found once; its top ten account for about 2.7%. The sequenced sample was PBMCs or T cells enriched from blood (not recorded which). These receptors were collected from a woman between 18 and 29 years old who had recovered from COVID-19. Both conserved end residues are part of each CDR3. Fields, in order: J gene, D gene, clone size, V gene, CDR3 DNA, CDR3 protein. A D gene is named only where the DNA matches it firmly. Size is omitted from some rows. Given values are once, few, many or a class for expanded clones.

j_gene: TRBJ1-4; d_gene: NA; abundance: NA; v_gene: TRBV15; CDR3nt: TGTGCCACCAGCAGACCGGGGGGGGGCGGTGAAAAACTGTTTTTT; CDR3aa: CATSRPGGGGEKLFF
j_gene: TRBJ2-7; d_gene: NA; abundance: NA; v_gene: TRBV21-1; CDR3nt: TGTGCCAGCACCGAACCCATAACAGGGGGTACCTGCGAGCAGTACTTC; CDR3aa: CASTEPITGGTCEQYF
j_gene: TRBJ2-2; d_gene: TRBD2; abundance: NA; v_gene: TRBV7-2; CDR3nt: TGTGCCAGCAGCCTAGTCTTAGCGGGGGCGAAAACCGGGGAGCTGTTTTTT; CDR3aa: CASSLVLAGAKTGELFF
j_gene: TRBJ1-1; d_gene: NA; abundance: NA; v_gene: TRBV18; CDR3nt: TGTGCCAGCACGTACCACGGCGGCCTACTTATGAACACTGAAGCTTTCTTT; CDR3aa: CASTYHGGLLMNTEAFF
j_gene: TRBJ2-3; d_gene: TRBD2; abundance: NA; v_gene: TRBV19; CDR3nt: TGTGCCAGTAAGGAGGGTTTAGGGACTAGATTTTCAGATACGCAGTATTTT; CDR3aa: CASKEGLGTRFSDTQYF
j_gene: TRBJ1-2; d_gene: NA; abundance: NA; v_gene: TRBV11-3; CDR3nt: TGTGCCAGCAGCTTAGATCCAGTCTATGGCTACACCTTC; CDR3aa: CASSLDPVYGYTF
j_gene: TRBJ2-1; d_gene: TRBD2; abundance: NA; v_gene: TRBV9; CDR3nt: TGTGCCAGCAGCGTCTCCACGACCGGGACTAGCGGGAGCCCGGGTGAGCAGTTCTTC; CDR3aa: CASSVSTTGTSGSPGEQFF
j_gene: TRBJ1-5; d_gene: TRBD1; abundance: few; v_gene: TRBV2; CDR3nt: TGTGCCAGCACTCCGGGACAGGCCAATCAGCCCCAGCATTTT; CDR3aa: CASTPGQANQPQHF
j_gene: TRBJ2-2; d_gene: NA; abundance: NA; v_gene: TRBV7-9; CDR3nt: TGTGCCAGCAGCTTGAGGGAAAGGGACACCGGGGAGCTGTTTTTT; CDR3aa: CASSLRERDTGELFF
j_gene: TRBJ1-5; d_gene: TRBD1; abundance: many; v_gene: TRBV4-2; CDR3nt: TGTGCCAGCAGCCAAGTGGTCACAGGGGGATATCAGCCCCAGCATTTT; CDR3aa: CASSQVVTGGYQPQHF
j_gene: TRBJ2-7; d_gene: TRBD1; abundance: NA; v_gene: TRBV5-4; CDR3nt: TGTGCCAGCAGCAAGCCGGGACAGGGTTCCTACGAGCAGTACTTC; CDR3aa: CASSKPGQGSYEQYF
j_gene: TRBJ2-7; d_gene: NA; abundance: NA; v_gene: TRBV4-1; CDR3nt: TGCGCCAGCAGCCAAGAAAAGCGGCGGAACTCCTACGAGCAGTACTTC; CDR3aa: CASSQEKRRNSYEQYF
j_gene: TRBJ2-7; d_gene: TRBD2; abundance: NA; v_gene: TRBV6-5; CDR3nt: TGTGCCACTCTTTCTAGCGGGGGGCCCTACGAGCAGTACTTC; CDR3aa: CATLSSGGPYEQYF
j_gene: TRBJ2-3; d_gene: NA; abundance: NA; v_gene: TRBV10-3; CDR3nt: TGTGCCATCACCAAGGGGCTTTTAGATACGCAGTATTTT; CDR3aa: CAITKGLLDTQYF
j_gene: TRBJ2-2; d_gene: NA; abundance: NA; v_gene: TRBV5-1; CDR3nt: TGCGCCAGCAGCTTGGGGCGGACCGGGGAGCTGTTTTTT; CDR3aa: CASSLGRTGELFF
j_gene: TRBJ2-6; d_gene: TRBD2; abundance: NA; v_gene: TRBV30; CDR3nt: TGTGCCTCTACCGGGACTAGCAGTAACTCTGGGGCCAACGTCCTGACTTTC; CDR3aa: CASTGTSSNSGANVLTF
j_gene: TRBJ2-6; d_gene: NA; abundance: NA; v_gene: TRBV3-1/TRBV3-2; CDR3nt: TGTGCCAGCAGCCAAGATCTGGACAGGGACTACGCTGGGGCCAACGTCCTGACTTTC; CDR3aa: CASSQDLDRDYAGANVLTF
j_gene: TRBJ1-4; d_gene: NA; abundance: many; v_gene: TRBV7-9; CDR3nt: TGTGCCAGCAGCTTAAGCCTTCGCAATGAAAAACTGTTTTTT; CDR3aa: CASSLSLRNEKLFF
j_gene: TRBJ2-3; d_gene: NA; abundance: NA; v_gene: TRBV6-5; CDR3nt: TGTGCCAGCAGACTTAGCAGACTCACAGATACGCAGTATTTT; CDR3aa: CASRLSRLTDTQYF
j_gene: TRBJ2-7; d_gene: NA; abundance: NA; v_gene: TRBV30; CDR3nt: TGTGCCTGGAGGCCACAGACCCGGATGACCAGGTACGAGCAGTACTTC; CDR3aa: CAWRPQTRMTRYEQYF